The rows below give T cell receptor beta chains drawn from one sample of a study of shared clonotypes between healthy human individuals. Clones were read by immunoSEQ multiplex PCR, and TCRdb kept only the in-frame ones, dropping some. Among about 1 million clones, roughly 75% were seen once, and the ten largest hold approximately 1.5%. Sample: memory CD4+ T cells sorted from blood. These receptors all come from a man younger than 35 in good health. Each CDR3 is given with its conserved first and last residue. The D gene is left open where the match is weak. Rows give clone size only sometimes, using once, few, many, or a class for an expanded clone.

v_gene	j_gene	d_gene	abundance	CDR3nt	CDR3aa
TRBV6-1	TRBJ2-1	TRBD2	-	TGTGCCAGCAGTGAAGTAGCGGGGATCTACAATGAGCAGTTCTTC	CASSEVAGIYNEQFF
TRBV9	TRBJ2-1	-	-	TGTGCCAGCGGGACCCTTGCGAGCTCCTACAATGAGCAGTTCTTC	CASGTLASSYNEQFF
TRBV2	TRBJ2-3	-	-	TGTGCCAGCAGACGAGACAGGAGCACAGATACGCAGTATTTT	CASRRDRSTDTQYF
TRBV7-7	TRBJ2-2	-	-	TGTGCTAGCAGCAGGGGCACGAACACCGGGGAGCTGTTTTTT	CASSRGTNTGELFF
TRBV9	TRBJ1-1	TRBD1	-	TGTGCCAGCAGCGTAGGTACAGGGGGCGAGACTGAAGCTTTCTTT	CASSVGTGGETEAFF
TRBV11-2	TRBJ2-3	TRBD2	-	TGTGCCAGCAGCTTGTACGCTAGCGGAAACACAGATACGCAGTATTTT	CASSLYASGNTDTQYF
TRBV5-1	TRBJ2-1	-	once	TGCGCCAGCAGCCCTAACCCGAGCTCCTACAATGAGCAGTTCTTC	CASSPNPSSYNEQFF
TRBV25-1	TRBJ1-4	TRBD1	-	TGTGCCAGCAGTGAATATGGGACAGGGATCGAAAAACTGTTTTTT	CASSEYGTGIEKLFF
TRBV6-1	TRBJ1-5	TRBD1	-	TGTGCCAGCAGTACGGGACAGGGGGCCCTTCAGCCCCAGCATTTT	CASSTGQGALQPQHF
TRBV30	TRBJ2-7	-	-	TGTGCCTTGAAACAGGGTAACTCCTACGAGCAGTACTTC	CALKQGNSYEQYF
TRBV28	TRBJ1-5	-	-	TGTGCCGGGGCGGGGAATAGCAATCAGCCCCAGCATTTT	CAGAGNSNQPQHF
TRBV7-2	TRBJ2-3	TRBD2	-	TGTGCCAGCAGCACTAGTAGCGGGGAGACAGATACGCAGTATTTT	CASSTSSGETDTQYF
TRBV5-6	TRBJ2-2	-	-	TGTGCCAGCTGCTACTCAGGGACTGGGGCCGGGGAGCTGTTTTTT	CASCYSGTGAGELFF
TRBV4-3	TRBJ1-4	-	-	TGCGCCAGCAGCCAGGCTACCGGGACCCATGGCGAAAAACTGTTTTTT	CASSQATGTHGEKLFF
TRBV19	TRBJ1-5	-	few	TGTGCCAGTAATTACAGGGGCAATCAGCCCCAGCATTTT	CASNYRGNQPQHF
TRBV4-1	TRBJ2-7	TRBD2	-	TGCGCCAGCAGCCGGGAAACTAGCGGGAGGTCCTACGAGCAGTACTTC	CASSRETSGRSYEQYF
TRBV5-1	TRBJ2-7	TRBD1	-	TGCGCCAGCACAATGTTGGGACAGTCCTACGAGCAGTACTTC	CASTMLGQSYEQYF
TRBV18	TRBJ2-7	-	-	TGTGCCAGCTCACTATACTCAGGGGATTACGAGCAGTACTTC	CASSLYSGDYEQYF
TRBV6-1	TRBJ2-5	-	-	TGTGCCAGCCATCCCTCGGCGTTGGAAGAGACCCAGTACTTC	CASHPSALEETQYF
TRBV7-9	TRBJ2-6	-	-	TGTGCCAGCAGCTCTCAGGGAGCTGGGGCCAACGTCCTGACTTTC	CASSSQGAGANVLTF
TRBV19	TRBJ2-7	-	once	TGTGCCAGTAGTCGGGCAGGGTCCTACGAGCAGTACTTC	CASSRAGSYEQYF
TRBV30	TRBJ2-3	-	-	TGTGCCTGGAGTGGGACCACAGATACGCAGTATTTT	CAWSGTTDTQYF
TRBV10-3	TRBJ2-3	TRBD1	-	TGTGCCATCATGGCTTCCGGGACAGGGTTTACAGATACGCAGTATTTT	CAIMASGTGFTDTQYF
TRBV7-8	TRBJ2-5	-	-	TGTGCCAGCAGCTTCACAGGGACTGAGACCCAGTACTTC	CASSFTGTETQYF
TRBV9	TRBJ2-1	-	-	TGTGCCAGCAGCGTAGGACAGTGGGGCAATGAGCAGTTCTTC	CASSVGQWGNEQFF
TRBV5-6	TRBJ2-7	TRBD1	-	TGTGTCAGCAGCGGCGACAGGGTATACTACGAGCAGTACTTC	CVSSGDRVYYEQYF
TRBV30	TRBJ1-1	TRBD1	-	TGTGCCTGGGACGACAGGGGCACTGAAGCTTTCTTT	CAWDDRGTEAFF
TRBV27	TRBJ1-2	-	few	TGTGCCTCCGAACTTAACTATGGCTACACCTTC	CASELNYGYTF
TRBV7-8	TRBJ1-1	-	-	TGTGCCAGCAGCTTCTGGGGGTCCACTGAAGCTTTCTTT	CASSFWGSTEAFF
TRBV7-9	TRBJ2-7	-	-	TGTGCCAGCAGCTTAGAAAGCCTAGACTACGAGCAGTACTTC	CASSLESLDYEQYF
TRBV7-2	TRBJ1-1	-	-	TGTGCCAGCAGCCGGTTCACGTTGAACACTGAAGCTTTCTTT	CASSRFTLNTEAFF
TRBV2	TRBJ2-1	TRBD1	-	TGTGCCAGCAGCCTGGACAGGGGGTCCAATGAGCAGTTCTTC	CASSLDRGSNEQFF
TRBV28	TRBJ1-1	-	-	TGTGCCAGCAGCCCCCCGACCGGCCATGAAGCTTTCTTT	CASSPPTGHEAFF
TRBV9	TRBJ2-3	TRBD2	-	TGTGCCAGCAGCACCAGACTAGCGGGGGTCTTGGCAGATACGCAGTATTTT	CASSTRLAGVLADTQYF
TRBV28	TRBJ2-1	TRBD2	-	TGTGCCAGCAGTCTTCTAGCGGGGGGGTTCTATGAGCAGTTCTTC	CASSLLAGGFYEQFF
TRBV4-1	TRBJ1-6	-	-	TGCGCCAGCAGCCCCGACCCAGGAATTATAGATTCACCCCTCCACTTT	CASSPDPGIIDSPLHF
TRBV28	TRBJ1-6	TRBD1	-	TGTGCCAGCAGTTCCCCGGGACAGGCATCACCCCTCCACTTT	CASSSPGQASPLHF
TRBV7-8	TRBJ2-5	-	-	TGTGCCAGCAGCCGACGCCCGTTCGAGACCCAGTACTTC	CASSRRPFETQYF
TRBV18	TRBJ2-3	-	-	TGTGCCAGCTCACCGGGACTCGTTAGCACAGATACGCAGTATTTT	CASSPGLVSTDTQYF
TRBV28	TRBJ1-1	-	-	TGTGCCAGCAGTCTGATCGCCCGTGGGACTGAAGCTTTCTTT	CASSLIARGTEAFF
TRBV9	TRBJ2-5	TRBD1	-	TGTGCCAGCAGCTTGACAGGGGCGAGAGAGACCCAGTACTTC	CASSLTGARETQYF
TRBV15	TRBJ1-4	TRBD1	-	TGTGCCACCAGCAGAGGTGTGGGGACAGGAGCCGAAAAACTGTTTTTT	CATSRGVGTGAEKLFF
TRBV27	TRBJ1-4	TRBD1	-	TGTGCCAGCAGTTTATCCACAGGGGCAACTAATGAAAAACTGTTTTTT	CASSLSTGATNEKLFF
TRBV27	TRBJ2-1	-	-	TGTGCCAGCCGGGAACTACCGGGACCGTGGAATGAGCAGTTCTTC	CASRELPGPWNEQFF
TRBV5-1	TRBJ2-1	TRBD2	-	TGCGCCAGCAGCCCGGGACTAGCGGGAATAATGCAGTTCTTC	CASSPGLAGIMQFF
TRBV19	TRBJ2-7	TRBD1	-	TGTGCCAGTAGTATGGACAGGGACGAGCAGTACTTC	CASSMDRDEQYF
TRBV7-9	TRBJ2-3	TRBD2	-	TGTGCCAGCAGTCCCGGGACTAGCGTGAATACGCAGTATTTT	CASSPGTSVNTQYF
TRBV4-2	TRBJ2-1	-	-	TGTGCCAGCAGCCAACCAGGGGGGTCCGGGCTACGTGAGCAGTTCTTC	CASSQPGGSGLREQFF
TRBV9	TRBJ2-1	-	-	TGTGCCAGCAGCGTAGGACAGGTCTCCTACAATGAGCAGTTCTTC	CASSVGQVSYNEQFF